These 15 T cell receptor beta chains originate from one sample sequenced in a study of OX40 agonist ivuxolimab in advanced cancers. The repertoire was sequenced with immunoSEQ multiplex PCR; TCRdb's copy has only in-frame clones and lacks some. This sample has around 37,000 clones, with 81% found just once. Sequencing was performed on CD4+ or CD8+ T cells sorted from blood, taken in a trial of the OX40 agonist ivuxolimab. The origin of the receptors is an adult with an advanced solid tumor such as melanoma, head and neck, liver or kidney cancer.

The V call is TRBV7-2, the J call TRBJ1-1; the D is unclear. The CDR3 is made up of 13 amino acids. Trimming cost V 1 base and J 1 base, with 4 bases left between them. Germline CDR1 is SGHTA and CDR2 is FQGNSA. CDR3 residues: CASSLGENTEAFF. The CDR3 DNA is TGTGCCAGCAGCTTAGGAGAGAACACTGAAGCTTTCTTT.

The V and J genes are TRBV6-1 and TRBJ1-1; D is possibly TRBD1 (6 bases). The germline V and J ends were trimmed by 1 base and 3 bases, with 9 bases remaining between them. The germline V gene has CDR1 MNHNS and CDR2 SASEGT. The CDR3 has 14 amino acids. Here the CDR3 reads CASSEEGQHTEAFF. CDR3 coding DNA: TGTGCCAGCAGTGAAGAAGGACAGCACACTGAAGCTTTCTTT.

Comments on this clone: Other nucleotide sequences from this sample produce the same CDR3. The V and J genes are TRBV30 and TRBJ1-5, with 8 bases that match TRBD1. The CDR3 has 13 amino acids. J was trimmed by 4 bases and V by 5 bases; bases with no gene match: 4. Germline V gene sequence: CDR1 GTSNPN, CDR2 SVGIG (reference sequence). DNA for the CDR3: TGTGCCTGGGGACAGGGCGGTAATCAGCCCCAGCATTTT. This sequence encodes CAWGQGGNQPQHF.

The chain recombines TRBV27 with TRBJ1-2, with D tentatively TRBD1 (5 bases). Trimming removed 5 bases from V and 4 bases from J, with 11 bases in between. The CDR3 extends over 13 amino acids. The germline CDR1 and CDR2 sequences are MNHEY and SMNVEV (reference sequence). The CDR3 sequence is CASSTQGFYGYTF. The CDR3, as DNA: TGTGCCAGCAGTACTCAGGGATTCTATGGCTACACCTTC.

This clone was detected once. J is TRBJ2-5 and V is TRBV18, with 7 bases identical to TRBD1. CDR1 is KGHSH, CDR2 LQKENI, per germline. The CDR3 contains 16 residues. Unmatched junction bases numbered 6, after V lost 2 bases and J lost 0 bases. The CDR3 loop reads CASSPSQGKNQETQYF. The CDR3 nucleotides are TGTGCCAGCTCACCATCACAGGGGAAAAACCAAGAGACCCAGTACTTC. The full variable domain, rest sourced from reference TRBV18 and TRBJ2-5, is NAGVMQNPRHLVRRRGQEARLRCSPMKGHSHVYWYRQLPEEGLKFMVYLQKENIIDESGMPKERFSAEFPKEGPSILRIQQVVRGDSAAYFCASSPSQGKNQETQYFGPGTRLLVL.

The genes are TRBV7-8 and TRBJ2-7, with D unresolved. Germline lookup yields CDR1 SGHVS and CDR2 FQNEAQ. The CDR3 extends over 13 amino acids. Trimming pared 5 bases from V and 3 bases from J, leaving 11 bases between. The CDR3 DNA reads TGTGCCAGCAGCACTCGGACGGGCTACGAGCAGTACTTC. Translating gives CASSTRTGYEQYF.

This rearrangement joins TRBV12-5 to TRBJ2-2; no firm D call. With 3 bases removed from V and 2 bases from J, the gap between germline ends came to 13 bases. In germline, CDR1 is LGHNT, CDR2 FRNRAP. The CDR3 sequence is 16 residues long. CDR3 nucleotide sequence: TGTGCTAGTGGTTTCCAAGGACGGTCCAACACCGGGGAGCTGTTTTTT. This encodes CASGFQGRSNTGELFF.

The V and J genes are TRBV30 and TRBJ2-7, with D perhaps TRBD2 (6 bases). The CDR3 totals 16 residues. The germline V and J ends were trimmed by 0 bases and 0 bases, with 15 bases remaining between them. Germline V CDR1 and CDR2: GTSNPN, SVGIG (reference sequence). CDR3: CAWSVGQGGNSYEQYF. The CDR3 coding sequence is TGTGCCTGGAGTGTAGGTCAGGGCGGGAACTCCTACGAGCAGTACTTC.

The J gene is TRBJ2-1, the V gene TRBV10-3, with 8 positions matching TRBD2. The CDR3 contains 14 residues. Trimming took 3 bases from V and 2 from J; bases not matched to a gene: 0. Germline V CDR1 and CDR2: ENHRY, SYGVKD. The DNA of the CDR3 is TGTGCCATCAGTGAAGCGGGGGCCTACAATGAGCAGTTCTTC. Its protein product is CAISEAGAYNEQFF.

The chain has TRBV7-9 and TRBJ1-2; D not certain. Germline CDR1 is SEHNR and CDR2 is FQNEAQ (reference sequence). V shed 3 bases and J shed 6 bases, with 11 bases lying between them. The CDR3 extends over 13 amino acids. The CDR3 DNA sequence: TGTGCCAGCAGCTTTCTACCCCGGGATGGCTACACCTTC. Its protein is CASSFLPRDGYTF.

The count of this clone is one. The chain has TRBV5-1 and TRBJ2-2; TRBD1 agrees at 7 bases. Germline V lookup: CDR1 SGHRS, CDR2 YFSETQ. V lost 2 bases, J lost 7 bases, and 8 bases stayed unmatched. The CDR3 consists of 15 residues. For the CDR3, the DNA is TGCGCCAGCAGCTTCGTGACAGGGCGTGGCGGGGAGCTGTTTTTT. As protein: CASSFVTGRGGELFF.

This chain uses TRBV5-1 with TRBJ1-5; D is undetermined. The CDR3 length is 15 residues. Per germline, CDR1 SGHRS and CDR2 YFSETQ. V dropped 0 bases and J dropped 6 bases, with 13 bases sitting between them. The CDR3 reads CASSLEGGKAQPQHF. In DNA form, the CDR3 reads TGCGCCAGCAGCTTGGAAGGCGGAAAGGCTCAGCCCCAGCATTTT. Together with reference TRBV5-1 and TRBJ1-5, the CDR3 gives the full variable domain: KAGVTQTPRYLIKTRGQQVTLSCSPISGHRSVSWYQQTPGQGLQFLFEYFSETQRNKGNFPGRFSGRQFSNSRSEMNVSTLELGDSALYLCASSLEGGKAQPQHFGDGTRLSIL.

The V call is TRBV19, the J call TRBJ2-5, with D perhaps assigned TRBD1 or TRBD2 (5 bases each). V lost 3 bases and J 5 bases, leaving 19 bases between the germline ends. This CDR3 spans 16 amino acids. Germline loops: CDR1 LNHDA, CDR2 SQIVND (reference sequence). CDR3 nucleotide sequence: TGTGCCAGTAGTATCCAGGGACCCCTACGACTGGAGACCCAGTACTTC. Protein product: CASSIQGPLRLETQYF.

The gene calls are TRBV4-3 and TRBJ1-1, with D hard to call. Germline V gives CDR1 LGHNA, CDR2 YSLEER. Deletions cut 1 base from V and 4 bases from J, with 13 bases between. The length of the CDR3 is 15 residues. CDR3 loop: CASSQGGKGGTEAFF. The CDR3 DNA is TGCGCCAGCAGCCAAGGAGGCAAGGGTGGCACTGAAGCTTTCTTT.

A single count supports this clone. J is TRBJ2-2 and V is TRBV5-6; D remains ambiguous. This CDR3 is 13 amino acids long. Germline CDR1 reads SGHDT; CDR2 reads YYEEEE. V lost 2 bases, J lost 3 bases, and 5 bases lay in between. CDR3 sequence (DNA): TGTGCCAGCAGCTTAACGTACACCGGGGAGCTGTTTTTT. Encoded protein: CASSLTYTGELFF.